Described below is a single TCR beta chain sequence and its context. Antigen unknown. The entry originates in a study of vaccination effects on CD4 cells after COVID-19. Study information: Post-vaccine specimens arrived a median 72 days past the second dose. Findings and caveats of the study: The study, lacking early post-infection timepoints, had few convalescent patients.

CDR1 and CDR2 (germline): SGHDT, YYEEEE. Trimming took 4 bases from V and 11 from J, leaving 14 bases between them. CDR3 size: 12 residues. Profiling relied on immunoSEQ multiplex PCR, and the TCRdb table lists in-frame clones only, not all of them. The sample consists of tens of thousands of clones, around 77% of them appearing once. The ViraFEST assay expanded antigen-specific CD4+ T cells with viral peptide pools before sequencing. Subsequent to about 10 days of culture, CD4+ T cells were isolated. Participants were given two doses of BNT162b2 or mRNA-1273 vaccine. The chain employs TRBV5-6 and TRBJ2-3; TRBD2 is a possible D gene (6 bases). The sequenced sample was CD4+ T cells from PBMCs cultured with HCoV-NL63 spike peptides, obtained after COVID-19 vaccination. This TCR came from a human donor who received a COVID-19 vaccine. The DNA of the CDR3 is TGTGCCAGCAGCCGCCAGACGGGGGTGCAGTATTTT. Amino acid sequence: CASSRQTGVQYF.